The entry that follows covers one T cell receptor beta chain sequence. Its antigen is not identified. The source of the sample is a study of CD8 T cells in Susac syndrome. This CDR3 has 13 amino acids. V was trimmed by 2 bases and J by 4 bases, leaving 5 bases between them. CDR1 and CDR2 (germline): MRHNA, SNTAGT. RNA was extracted with the RNeasy kit, and a quantity of about 0.45 to 1 ug was reverse transcribed using random hexamers. Amplification of the TCR beta CDR3 was carried out by immunoSEQ multiplex PCR, which spanned a total of 54 Vbeta and 13 Jbeta segments. TCRdb reanalysed the immunoSEQ multiplex PCR reads using MiXCR and keeps one entry per CDR3 protein. The profile shows under 85,000 distinct CDR3 sequences, around 94% of them singletons. Whole-study results and caveats: In total CD8+ repertoires, 15 to 20 Susac-specific public clones were found, and four to six in CD8+ TEMRA repertoires.

Input material: CD8+ T cells from PBMCs. The genes are TRBV6-4 and TRBJ2-2, with D unresolved. This clonotype was sampled from a human donor with Susac syndrome. The CDR3 DNA reads as TGTGCCAGCAGTGACAGGGCCACCGGGGAGCTGTTTTTT. Amino acid sequence: CASSDRATGELFF.